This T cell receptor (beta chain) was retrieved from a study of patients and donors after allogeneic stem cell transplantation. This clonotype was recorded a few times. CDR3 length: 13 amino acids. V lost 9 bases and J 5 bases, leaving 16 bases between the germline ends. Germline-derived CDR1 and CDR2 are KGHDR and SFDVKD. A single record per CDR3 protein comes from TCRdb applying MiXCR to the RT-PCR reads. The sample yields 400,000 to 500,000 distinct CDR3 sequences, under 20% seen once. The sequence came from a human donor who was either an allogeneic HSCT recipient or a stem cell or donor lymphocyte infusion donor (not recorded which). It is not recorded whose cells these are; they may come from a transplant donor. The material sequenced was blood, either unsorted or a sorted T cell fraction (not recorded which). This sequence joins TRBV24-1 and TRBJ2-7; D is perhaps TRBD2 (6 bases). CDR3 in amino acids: CATGRSGGHEQYF. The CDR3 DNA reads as TGTGCCACCGGGAGGTCCGGCGGCCACGAGCAGTACTTC.